Following are 29 T cell receptor beta chains from one sample sequenced in a study of early T cells in non-severe SARS-CoV-2 infection. TCRdb analysed the 5' RACE reads with MiXCR anew, one entry per CDR3 protein. The sample holds some 58,000 distinct CDR3 sequences; roughly 13% are singletons and the top ten take around 4.3%. Sequenced: whole blood. The receptors were sampled from an adult who was a healthcare worker with PCR-confirmed SARS-CoV-2 infection or an uninfected control (not recorded which).

The chain carries TRBV10-1 and TRBJ2-3; D is undetermined. CDR3 size: 13 residues. Trimming pared 3 bases from V and 2 bases from J, leaving 6 bases between. Germline CDR1 reads WNHNN; CDR2 reads SYGVQD (reference sequence). CDR3 coding DNA: TGCGCCAGCAGTGACCGACTCACAGATACGCAGTATTTT. Its protein product is CASSDRLTDTQYF.

This clonotype was observed many times. The chain has TRBV19 and TRBJ2-3, with 9 bases aligning to TRBD1. There are 15 residues in the CDR3. Per germline, CDR1 LNHDA and CDR2 SQIVND (reference sequence). V shed 6 bases, J shed 6 bases, and the junction held 10 bases outside the gene matches. The CDR3 reads CASREQGARGDTQYF. CDR3 nucleotide sequence: TGTGCCAGTAGAGAACAGGGGGCTCGTGGGGATACGCAGTATTTT.

In its sample, this clonotype was seen a few times. This chain links TRBV5-1 with TRBJ2-7, with 9 bases lining up with TRBD1. This CDR3 has 15 residues. Per the germline V gene, CDR1 is SGHRS and CDR2 is YFSETQ. Trimming cost V 4 bases and J 4 bases; bases outside gene matches: 9. The CDR3 coding sequence is TGCGCCAGCAGCCGGGTGCCGGGACAGGGTTACGAGCAGTACTTC. Translated: CASSRVPGQGYEQYF.

Ten or more counts support this clonotype. The V and J genes are TRBV11-2 and TRBJ1-2; 7 nucleotides match TRBD1. The V and J ends lost 1 base and 6 bases, in that order; junction bases with no gene match: 11. Germline V CDR1 and CDR2: SGHAT, FQNNGV. The CDR3 sequence is 16 residues long. The CDR3 loop is CASSLAPRQGRDGYTF. DNA for the CDR3: TGTGCCAGCAGCTTAGCCCCCAGACAGGGTAGGGATGGCTACACCTTC.

A few counts support this clonotype. The rearrangement joins TRBV5-4 to TRBJ1-4; no clear D gene. V dropped 0 bases and J dropped 5 bases, with 14 bases sitting between them. The CDR3 totals 16 residues. CDR1 SGHNT and CDR2 YYREEE come from the germline V gene (reference sequence). The CDR3 DNA follows: TGTGCCAGCAGCTTGGCGCCGACGGAAGGGAATGAAAAACTGTTTTTT. It translates to CASSLAPTEGNEKLFF.

This clonotype has only a few counts. The rearrangement links TRBV9 to TRBJ1-1; D is unresolved. The CDR3 totals 14 residues. Trimming stripped 3 bases from V and 1 base from J, with 10 bases between. Germline CDR1 reads SGDLS; CDR2 reads YYNGEE. The CDR3 reads CASSAVVGNTEAFF. The DNA for the CDR3 is TGTGCCAGCAGCGCCGTAGTAGGGAACACTGAAGCTTTCTTT.

This clonotype came up many times. The rearrangement joins TRBV28 to TRBJ1-1, with D perhaps matching TRBD1 (5 bases). The CDR3 consists of 13 residues. Between the trimmed V and J ends, which lost 6 bases and 1 base, there was a span of 9 bases. From germline, CDR1 is MDHEN and CDR2 SYDVKM. The CDR3 coding sequence is TGTGCCAGCAGCTATGGACAGAACACTGAAGCTTTCTTT. Translation: CASSYGQNTEAFF.

The chain couples TRBV4-1 to TRBJ1-6; tentative D call: TRBD1 (6 bases). The CDR3 has 18 amino acids. The germline V gene has CDR1 MGHRA and CDR2 YSYEKL. Trimming removed 4 bases at V and 7 bases at J, with 23 bases between. The CDR3 nucleotides read TGCGCCAGCAGCCCTCAACCGGGACACCGGCAAGGGAATTCACCCCTCCACTTT. It codes for CASSPQPGHRQGNSPLHF.

The chain is built from TRBV19 and TRBJ1-5, with 11 bases fitting TRBD1. J gave up 4 bases and V 9 bases, and 8 bases lay outside the gene matches. The CDR3 is 15 amino acids. CDR1 is LNHDA, CDR2 SQIVND, per germline (reference sequence). The CDR3 DNA is TGTGCCAGCCGGACAGGGGGCGGTGGAAATCAGCCCCAGCATTTT. This sequence encodes CASRTGGGGNQPQHF.

This clonotype appeared many times. The genes are TRBV2 and TRBJ2-1; 8 nucleotides line up with TRBD2. The germline V gene has CDR1 SNHLY and CDR2 FYNNEI. The V segment lost 4 bases and the J segment 9 bases; nucleotides outside the gene matches: 11. The CDR3 loop spans 15 amino acids. CDR3 loop: CASSADGGARVEQFF. In nucleotides, the CDR3 is TGTGCCAGCAGTGCTGACGGGGGGGCCCGGGTTGAGCAGTTCTTC. The full variable domain, its missing parts supplied by reference TRBV2 and TRBJ2-1, is EPEVTQTPSHQVTQMGQEVILRCVPISNHLYFYWYRQILGQKVEFLVSFYNNEISEKSEIFDDQFSVERPDGSNFTLKIRSTKLEDSAMYFCASSADGGARVEQFFGPGTRLTVL.

This clonotype was picked up a small number of times. V is TRBV5-6 and J is TRBJ2-7, with unresolved D. Germline V gene sequence: CDR1 SGHDT, CDR2 YYEEEE. V shed 3 bases and J shed 1 base, with 11 bases lying between them. The CDR3 is 14 residues long. CDR3 in amino acids: CASSSGSSSYEQYF. In nucleotides, the CDR3 is TGTGCCAGCAGCTCCGGGTCGTCTTCCTACGAGCAGTACTTC. Combining the CDR3 with reference TRBV5-6 and TRBJ2-7 gives the whole variable domain DAGVTQSPTHLIKTRGQQVTLRCSPKSGHDTVSWYQQALGQGPQFIFQYYEEEERQRGNFPDRFSGHQFPNYSSELNVNALLLGDSALYLCASSSGSSSYEQYFGPGTRLTVT.

This clonotype is medium-sized within its sample. The V gene is TRBV2, the J gene TRBJ2-2; 7 bases are a match to TRBD1. This CDR3 has 16 amino acids. The V gene's germline CDR1 is SNHLY and CDR2 FYNNEI. Trimming cost V 2 bases and J 7 bases; bases outside gene matches: 10. CDR3 in amino acids: CASSESPTGSGGELFF. The DNA for the CDR3 is TGTGCCAGCAGTGAATCACCGACAGGGTCGGGCGGGGAGCTGTTTTTT.

The table lists this clonotype with a few counts. This chain links TRBV14 with TRBJ1-1; no definite D call. This CDR3 contains 13 residues. Germline CDR1 and CDR2: SGHDN and FVKESK. V lost 4 bases and J lost 12, with 18 bases in between. CDR3: CASSLSTGVPPFF. The CDR3 nucleotides are TGTGCCAGCAGCCTGTCAACGGGCGTCCCCCCTTTCTTT.

This clonotype occurred many times. This chain connects TRBV6-2 or TRBV6-3 to TRBJ2-3; 7 nucleotides match TRBD1. CDR3 length: 16 amino acids. CDR1 MNHEY and CDR2 SVGEGT come from the germline V gene. Trimming removed 0 bases from V and 5 bases from J; junction bases left unmatched: 8. The CDR3 coding sequence is TGTGCCAGCAGTTACTCGAAGGGGGCCGTTCGAGATACGCAGTATTTT. Translating gives CASSYSKGAVRDTQYF.

The CDR3 nucleotides are TGTGCCAGCAGTAAAACGGGACAGGGGATAGCCTACGAGCAGTACTTC. It is translated as CASSKTGQGIAYEQYF. This chain connects TRBV12-3 or TRBV12-4 to TRBJ2-7, with 10 bases that match TRBD1. The CDR3 covers 16 residues. Trimming removed 5 bases from V and 2 bases from J; junction bases left unmatched: 9.

The chain recombines TRBV25-1 with TRBJ2-7, with D possibly TRBD2 on 6 matching bases. Germline lookup yields CDR1 MGHDK and CDR2 SYGVNS. Trimming left V 0 bases short and J 1 base short, with 10 bases between. This CDR3 is built from 15 residues. The CDR3 here is CASSEYRGFSYEQYF. DNA for the CDR3: TGTGCCAGCAGTGAATATCGGGGGTTTTCCTACGAGCAGTACTTC.

This clonotype was found a few times. The chain combines TRBV18 with TRBJ2-1, with D possibly matching TRBD2 (5 bases). Germline CDR1 KGHSH, CDR2 LQKENI. Trimming shortened V by 5 bases and J by 3 bases, and 11 bases separated the two germline ends. The CDR3 has 14 amino acids. DNA of the CDR3: TGTGCCAGCTCAGCTAGCAATAACTACAATGAGCAGTTCTTC. This gives the protein CASSASNNYNEQFF.

This chain uses TRBV6-4 with TRBJ1-4; D unclear. The V gene lost 2 bases and the J gene lost 8 bases, with 9 bases spanning the gap. The length of the CDR3 is 13 residues. Germline V gene data show CDR1 as MRHNA and CDR2 as SNTAGT. CDR3 in DNA: TGTGCCAGCAGTGACAGGGTCGGCGAAAAACTGTTTTTT. Translating gives CASSDRVGEKLFF.

This clonotype was counted a few times. The gene calls are TRBV5-1 and TRBJ2-1; tentative D call: TRBD1 (6 bases). Germline V lookup: CDR1 SGHRS, CDR2 YFSETQ. Trimming removed 8 bases from V and 0 bases from J, with 15 bases in between. The CDR3 spans 15 residues. The CDR3 loop reads CASSPGHRSYNEQFF. The CDR3 nucleotides read TGCGCCAGTAGCCCGGGACACCGCTCCTACAATGAGCAGTTCTTC.

The chain employs TRBV28 and TRBJ2-7, with D unclear. Trimming stripped 8 bases from V and 3 bases from J, with 17 bases between. This CDR3 spans 14 amino acids. Germline CDR1 and CDR2: MDHEN and SYDVKM. CDR3 DNA: TGTGCCAGCCTTGCGTCACCCAACCTCTACGAGCAGTACTTC. Translation gives CASLASPNLYEQYF.

The rearrangement links TRBV29-1 to TRBJ1-2, with D tentatively TRBD1 (5 bases). CDR3 length equals 11 residues. Germline V gene data show CDR1 as SQVTM and CDR2 as ANQGSEA. V lost 3 bases and J 12 bases, leaving 14 bases between the germline ends. This CDR3 is CSVDDSPSHTF. In DNA, the CDR3 is TGCAGCGTTGATGACAGCCCTAGTCACACCTTC.

This clonotype has at least ten counts. This chain uses TRBV25-1 with TRBJ2-5; a possible D gene is TRBD2 (6 bases). CDR1 is MGHDK and CDR2 is SYGVNS in the germline V gene. This CDR3 spans 18 amino acids. V was trimmed by 2 bases and J by 0 bases, leaving 19 bases between them. CDR3 sequence reads: CASSEEVEGQSYQETQYF. CDR3 coding DNA: TGTGCCAGCAGTGAAGAGGTGGAGGGCCAATCGTACCAAGAGACCCAGTACTTC.

The sample holds many counts of this clonotype. The V call is TRBV19, the J call TRBJ1-5; D is undetermined. This CDR3 is 14 amino acids long. The V and J ends lost 8 bases and 6 bases respectively, with 17 bases between them. Germline assignment: CDR1 LNHDA and CDR2 SQIVND (reference sequence). The CDR3 DNA follows: TGTGCCAGTGGATGGGTTGAGGGTGGTCAGCCCCAGCATTTT. Protein: CASGWVEGGQPQHF.

The table lists this clonotype with many counts. This rearrangement joins TRBV6-5 to TRBJ1-1, with 8 bases identical to TRBD1. J lost 6 bases, V lost 6 bases, and 6 bases had no gene match. There are 13 residues in the CDR3. Germline values: CDR1 MNHEY, CDR2 SVGAGI. The CDR3, as DNA: TGTGCCAGCAGCAAAACAGGGGGATCTGAAGCTTTCTTT. Amino acids: CASSKTGGSEAFF.

This clonotype was counted between two and nine times. The V call is TRBV13, the J call TRBJ1-2; D is unclear. Trimming left V 4 bases short and J 0 bases short, with 6 bases between. The CDR3 sequence is 13 residues long. Germline CDR1 reads PRHDT; CDR2 reads FYEKMQ (reference sequence). CDR3 DNA: TGTGCCAGCAGCTGGGGAACTAACTATGGCTACACCTTC. Its translation: CASSWGTNYGYTF.

The sample holds a few counts of this clonotype. The genes are TRBV11-3 and TRBJ2-2, with a possible D match to TRBD2 (6 bases). Trimming removed 1 base at V and 4 bases at J, with 10 bases between. The length of the CDR3 is 15 residues. Germline-derived CDR1 and CDR2 are SGHNT and YENEEA. Here the CDR3 reads CASSLGGTSTGELFF. In DNA, the CDR3 is TGTGCCAGCAGCTTAGGCGGGACTTCCACCGGGGAGCTGTTTTTT.

This clonotype has just a few counts. The chain joins TRBV3-1 to TRBJ2-2, with 11 nucleotides matching TRBD2. Per germline, CDR1 LGHDT and CDR2 YNNKEL (reference sequence). The J segment lost 6 bases and the V segment lost 4 bases, leaving 7 bases of the junction unmatched. The CDR3 sequence is 16 residues long. CDR3 in amino acids: CASSRELAGVPGELFF. The CDR3 DNA reads TGTGCCAGCAGCCGAGAACTAGCGGGGGTCCCCGGGGAGCTGTTTTTT.

This clonotype was seen a few times. CDR3 nucleotide sequence: TGTGCCAGCAGTGAAATCCGGGGATCTGGAAACACCATATATTTT. Protein: CASSEIRGSGNTIYF. This chain joins TRBV2 and TRBJ1-3; no clear D gene. V was shortened by 2 bases and J by 1 base, with 9 bases between the two germline ends. In germline, CDR1 is SNHLY, CDR2 FYNNEI. CDR3 size: 15 residues.

This clonotype appeared many times. The chain has TRBV2 and TRBJ1-1; a weak D match, TRBD1 (5 bases). Trimming took 5 bases from V and 5 from J, leaving 12 bases between them. The germline gives CDR1 SNHLY, CDR2 FYNNEI. The CDR3 spans 13 residues. CDR3 residues: CASSLGGKTEAFF. In nucleotides, the CDR3 is TGTGCCAGCAGTCTCGGGGGGAAGACTGAAGCTTTCTTT.